These 14 T cell receptor beta chains originate from one sample sequenced in a study of OX40 agonist ivuxolimab in advanced cancers. Produced via immunoSEQ multiplex PCR; TCRdb's table is partial and in-frame only. The sample consists of fewer than 90,000 clones, less than 90% of them appearing once. The sample was CD4+ or CD8+ T cells sorted from blood, taken in a trial of the OX40 agonist ivuxolimab. The origin of the receptors is an adult with an advanced solid tumor such as melanoma, head and neck, liver or kidney cancer.

The V gene is TRBV5-4, the J gene TRBJ1-2; D might be TRBD1 (6 bases). Germline V gene sequence: CDR1 SGHNT, CDR2 YYREEE (reference sequence). This CDR3 is built from 15 residues. Trimming took 4 bases from V and 3 from J, leaving 16 bases between them. The CDR3 loop reads CASSPESRGHYGYTF. The CDR3 DNA follows: TGTGCCAGCAGCCCGGAGTCCCGGGGGCACTATGGCTACACCTTC.

Remarks on this clone: A read error may account for a junction end that differs from germline. Other DNA sequences of this sample code for an identical CDR3. The chain links TRBV4-3 to TRBJ2-1, with 7 bases aligning to TRBD2. From germline, CDR1 is LGHNA and CDR2 YSLEER. The CDR3 has 14 amino acids. The CDR3 loop reads CASSQGLTSIEQFF. The CDR3 DNA reads as TGCGCCAGCAGTCAAGGATTGACTAGCATTGAGCAGTTCTTC.

The chain has TRBV9 and TRBJ2-7; D is uncertain. CDR1 and CDR2 (germline): SGDLS, YYNGEE. This CDR3 has 15 amino acids. V gave up 4 bases and J gave up 3 bases, with 17 bases separating them. CDR3 loop: CASSPSARTFYEQYF. The CDR3 coding sequence is TGTGCCAGCAGCCCCTCGGCCCGGACCTTCTACGAGCAGTACTTC.

This rearrangement joins TRBV6-5 to TRBJ2-1, with 11 bases fitting TRBD2. V shed 4 bases and J 5 bases; nucleotides not matched to a gene: 4. The germline CDR1 and CDR2 sequences are MNHEY and SVGAGI. This CDR3 comprises 15 residues. In DNA form, the CDR3 reads TGTGCCAGCAGTTCAACTAGCGGGGGTGACAATGAGCAGTTCTTC. Translating gives CASSSTSGGDNEQFF.

CDR3 sequence (DNA): TGTGCCAGCAGCCTACCCGCGGGGGGGCAAGAGACCCAGTACTTC. The encoded protein is CASSLPAGGQETQYF. The chain joins TRBV7-6 to TRBJ2-5, with 9 bases lining up with TRBD2. V trimming: 5 bases; J trimming: 2 bases; junction bases outside the gene matches: 6. The CDR3 loop spans 15 amino acids. The germline V gene encodes CDR1 SGHVS and CDR2 FNYEAQ.

The rearrangement joins TRBV6-6 to TRBJ1-4; D not certain. Germline V lookup: CDR1 MNHNY, CDR2 SVGAGI (reference sequence). The CDR3 extends over 15 amino acids. V lost 2 bases and J lost 0, with 7 bases in between. The CDR3 bases are TGTGCCAGCAGTTACGGGTCCGCAACTAATGAAAAACTGTTTTTT. Its translation is CASSYGSATNEKLFF.

This clone has a single count. V and J are TRBV19 and TRBJ2-5; a possible D gene is TRBD1 (5 bases). V lost 0 bases to trimming and J lost 4 bases, with 18 bases between them. The CDR3 contains 17 residues. Germline lookup yields CDR1 LNHDA and CDR2 SQIVND (reference sequence). This CDR3 reads CASSIDLRIQGGETQYF. The CDR3 DNA reads TGTGCCAGTAGTATAGATCTGCGGATCCAGGGTGGAGAGACCCAGTACTTC.

For the CDR3, the DNA is TGTGCCAGCAGCGCAATAAGGACAGGGTTAAACTATGGCTACACCTTC. Protein product: CASSAIRTGLNYGYTF. The V gene is TRBV5-5, the J gene TRBJ1-2, with TRBD1 matching over 8 bases. The V gene end was trimmed by 4 bases and the J gene end by 2 bases; junction bases not matched to a gene: 10. Germline V gene data show CDR1 as SGHKS and CDR2 as YYEKEE (reference sequence). CDR3 size: 16 residues.

This rearrangement joins TRBV4-1 to TRBJ2-3; unclear D gene. Trimming shortened V by 3 bases and J by 3 bases, and 13 bases separated the two germline ends. The germline CDR1 and CDR2 sequences are MGHRA and YSYEKL. The CDR3 has 15 amino acids. The CDR3 reads CASSHQTLRTDTQYF. The CDR3 nucleotides are TGCGCCAGCAGCCACCAGACGCTACGAACAGATACGCAGTATTTT.

The CDR3, as DNA: TGTGCCAGCAGCTTAATTAAGGGCCTATCATACAATGAGCAGTTCTTC. Translated: CASSLIKGLSYNEQFF. This chain connects TRBV7-9 to TRBJ2-1; D remains ambiguous. Per the germline V gene, CDR1 is SEHNR and CDR2 is FQNEAQ (reference sequence). CDR3 length: 16 residues. Between the trimmed V and J ends, which lost 2 bases and 4 bases, there was a span of 15 bases.

The J gene is TRBJ1-4, the V gene TRBV5-1; TRBD1 might be the D (6 bases). Looked up from germline, CDR1 is SGHRS and CDR2 is YFSETQ. Trimming removed 3 bases from V and 6 bases from J, with 9 bases in between. The CDR3 spans 13 residues. The CDR3 coding sequence is TGCGCCAGCAGCTCTCGACAGGATGAAAAACTGTTTTTT. It translates to CASSSRQDEKLFF.

The chain joins TRBV13 to TRBJ1-6, with D possibly matching TRBD1 (6 bases). V was shortened by 2 bases and J by 4 bases, with 15 bases between the two germline ends. Germline assignment: CDR1 PRHDT and CDR2 FYEKMQ (reference sequence). This CDR3 spans 17 amino acids. The chain's CDR3 is CASSLSRRGTYNSPLHF. Here the CDR3 DNA reads TGTGCCAGCAGCTTATCCCGAAGGGGGACTTATAATTCACCCCTCCACTTT.

The V call is TRBV6-5, the J call TRBJ1-5, with D hard to call. The V end lost 8 bases, the J end lost 2 bases, and 10 bases lay between the germline ends. The CDR3 is made up of 13 amino acids. Germline V gene sequence: CDR1 MNHEY, CDR2 SVGAGI. CDR3 DNA sequence: TGTGCCAGCGGAAGGGTAGGCAATCAGCCCCAGCATTTT. Translating it yields CASGRVGNQPQHF.

This chain connects TRBV6-5 to TRBJ2-5; perhaps TRBD1 as D (5 bases). The CDR3 totals 12 residues. Germline CDR1 MNHEY, CDR2 SVGAGI. V lost 5 bases and J lost 2, with 6 bases in between. CDR3 region: CASSRQQETQYF. The DNA for the CDR3 is TGTGCCAGCAGTCGACAGCAAGAGACCCAGTACTTC.